The subject of this entry is one TCR beta chain. No antigen is known for it. This entry is derived from a study of T cell responses to AZD1222 COVID-19 vaccine. Trimming cost V 1 base and J 3 bases; bases outside gene matches: 8. Germline V gene data show CDR1 as SGHAT and CDR2 as FQDESV (reference sequence). CDR3 length equals 16 residues. Profiled with immunoSEQ multiplex PCR; TCRdb holds only in-frame clones, not every one. The top ten clones hold roughly 4% of a sample with around 120,000 clones, around 90% of them seen once. Study-level results: Mapped onto spike, vaccine-associated CD4 TCRs spanned it and were dominant at 160-218 and 743-854.

The source was peripheral blood, collected 28 days after the second AZD1222 dose. The rearrangement links TRBV11-1 to TRBJ2-5; 7 bases map to TRBD2. The sequence was collected from an adult who received the AZD1222 COVID-19 vaccine. The CDR3 loop is CASSLGSFGGKETQYF. The CDR3 coding sequence is TGTGCCAGCAGCTTAGGATCTTTCGGGGGGAAAGAGACCCAGTACTTC.